These 20 T cell receptor beta chains originate from one sample sequenced in a study of blood T cell repertoires in COVID-19. Sequencing was performed with immunoSEQ multiplex PCR; in TCRdb, only in-frame clones are kept and a portion is missing. The table shows some 180,000 clones, with around nine tenths occurring only once. Material: peripheral blood. The origin of the receptors is a man in his fifties or sixties with acute or convalescent COVID-19.

The chain uses TRBV18 and TRBJ2-5, with TRBD1 matching 8 bases. The CDR3 covers 14 residues. Germline trimming cut 2 bases from V and 4 bases from J; bases unmatched to any gene: 3. Germline CDR1 is KGHSH and CDR2 is LQKENI. The DNA for the CDR3 is TGTGCCAGCTCACCAACCAGGGGGCTAGAGACCCAGTACTTC. Its protein is CASSPTRGLETQYF.

The chain carries TRBV12-1 and TRBJ1-5; TRBD1 was called by the table and not checked on the DNA. TRBV12-1 is annotated as a pseudogene. The CDR3 has 15 amino acids. Here the CDR3 reads CASSQKQGSNQPQHF. CDR3 DNA sequence: TGTGCCAGCAGCCAGAAGCAGGGGAGCAATCAGCCCCAGCATTTT.

This clone turned up a few times. V gene TRBV7-8 combines with J gene TRBJ2-1, with 7 bases aligning to TRBD1. Germline lookup yields CDR1 SGHVS and CDR2 FQNEAQ. The CDR3 has 16 residues. Unmatched junction bases numbered 11, after V lost 3 bases and J lost 6 bases. The CDR3 is CASSLQQGVMVNEQFF. The CDR3 DNA sequence: TGTGCCAGCAGCTTGCAGCAGGGGGTGATGGTCAATGAGCAGTTCTTC.

This chain joins TRBV14 and TRBJ2-2; D perhaps matches TRBD2 (5 bases). In germline, CDR1 is SGHDN, CDR2 FVKESK. The CDR3 contains 13 residues. V lost 6 bases and J lost 3, with 8 bases in between. This CDR3 reads CASSRGDTGELFF. CDR3 sequence (DNA): TGTGCCAGCAGTCGGGGAGACACCGGGGAGCTGTTTTTT.

The V call is TRBV19, the J call TRBJ2-1; D is perhaps TRBD1 (5 bases). V dropped 3 bases and J dropped 4 bases, with 10 bases sitting between them. This CDR3 comprises 14 residues. CDR1 LNHDA and CDR2 SQIVND come from the germline V gene (reference sequence). The CDR3 bases are TGTGCCAGTAGTATCATCGACAGTTACAATGAGCAGTTCTTC. This sequence encodes CASSIIDSYNEQFF.

This clone was seen once. The chain has TRBV7-2 and TRBJ2-7, with 7 nucleotides matching TRBD1. This CDR3 is 13 amino acids long. Germline CDR1 reads SGHTA; CDR2 reads FQGNSA. V lost 3 bases and J lost 2; bases outside the gene matches: 1. CDR3 sequence reads: CASSLTGPYEQYF. The CDR3 DNA sequence: TGTGCCAGCAGCTTGACAGGGCCCTACGAGCAGTACTTC.

The chain carries TRBV9 and TRBJ2-3; TRBD1 matches at 10 bases. Germline trimming cut 2 bases from V and 5 bases from J; bases unmatched to any gene: 5. Germline values: CDR1 SGDLS, CDR2 YYNGEE. CDR3 length: 15 residues. This CDR3 reads CASSVRQGAKDTQYF. The DNA for the CDR3 is TGTGCCAGCAGCGTCCGACAGGGGGCGAAAGATACGCAGTATTTT. Drawing the rest from reference TRBV9 and TRBJ2-3, the complete variable domain is DSGVTQTPKHLITATGQRVTLRCSPRSGDLSVYWYQQSLDQGLQFLIQYYNGEERAKGNILERFSAQQFPDLHSELNLSSLELGDSALYFCASSVRQGAKDTQYFGPGTRLTVL.

The J gene is TRBJ1-2, the V gene TRBV3-1 (or the pseudogene TRBV3-2); 10 positions agree with TRBD1. The junction had 4 bases not matched to a gene; V was cut back by 0 bases and J by 6 bases. The CDR3 runs 15 residues. The germline CDR1 and CDR2 sequences are LGHDT and YNNKEL (reference sequence). The DNA for the CDR3 is TGTGCCAGCAGCCAAGAGGGGACAGGGGTTGATGGCTACACCTTC. Translating it yields CASSQEGTGVDGYTF.

This clone was counted once. The V call is TRBV10-1, the J call TRBJ2-3; 9 bases match TRBD2. Losses at the gene ends were 3 bases for V and 10 bases for J; bases not matched to a gene: 5. The CDR3 totals 13 residues. CDR1 and CDR2 from the germline V gene are WNHNN and SYGVQD (reference sequence). The CDR3 region is CASSDTRLAAQYF. CDR3 in DNA: TGCGCCAGCAGTGATACGAGACTAGCGGCGCAGTATTTT.

V and J are TRBV29-1 and TRBJ2-3; 9 nucleotides agree with TRBD2. This CDR3 has 14 residues. Per the germline V gene, CDR1 is SQVTM and CDR2 is ANQGSEA. V shed 4 bases and J 7 bases; nucleotides not matched to a gene: 9. The CDR3 sequence is CSVGLLAGYHTQYF. The CDR3 bases are TGCAGCGTTGGTTTGCTAGCGGGATACCATACGCAGTATTTT.

V usage is TRBV11-2 and J usage is TRBJ1-1, with a tentative D call TRBD1 (6 bases). Germline V gene lookup returns CDR1 SGHAT and CDR2 FQNNGV. Trimming stripped 5 bases from V and 7 bases from J, with 8 bases between. CDR3 length: 11 amino acids. CDR3 in amino acids: CASSPDSEAFF. In DNA, the CDR3 is TGTGCCAGCAGCCCGGACAGTGAAGCTTTCTTT.

The chain has TRBV21-1 and TRBJ1-2; TRBD1, the table's D call, lacks a check against the DNA. TRBV21-1 is an annotated pseudogene. This CDR3 comprises 14 residues. The DNA for the CDR3 is TGTGCCAGCAGCAATGACCCCTACAGGGTAGGCTACACCTTC. This encodes CASSNDPYRVGYTF.

The genes are TRBV10-1 and TRBJ2-3; 8 bases agree with TRBD2. This CDR3 is 14 amino acids long. Looked up from germline, CDR1 is WNHNN and CDR2 is SYGVQD (reference sequence). Trimming at V came to 6 bases and at J to 3 bases, leaving 5 bases not matched to a gene. CDR3 in amino acids: CASSPGGVTDTQYF. The CDR3 nucleotides are TGCGCCAGCAGCCCCGGGGGGGTTACAGATACGCAGTATTTT.

The J gene is TRBJ1-3, the V gene TRBV6-6; 9 bases agree with TRBD1. The CDR3 runs to 18 residues. The J segment lost 0 bases and the V segment lost 5 bases, leaving 11 bases of the junction unmatched. Germline V gives CDR1 MNHNY, CDR2 SVGAGI (reference sequence). CDR3 sequence reads: CASSRTGALSSSGNTIYF. DNA of the CDR3: TGTGCCAGCAGTCGGACAGGGGCCCTCTCCAGCTCTGGAAACACCATATATTTT.

J is TRBJ1-5 and V is TRBV2, with TRBD1 as a possible D gene (6 bases). The CDR3 sequence is 14 residues long. Germline assignment: CDR1 SNHLY and CDR2 FYNNEI. V was cut by 2 bases and J by 7 bases, with 12 bases left in between. CDR3 sequence (DNA): TGTGCCAGCAGTGAAAGCGTCAGGGGACAGCCCCAGCATTTT. It codes for CASSESVRGQPQHF.

V usage is TRBV2 and J usage is TRBJ1-6; possible D gene TRBD1, 6 bases. CDR1 is SNHLY, CDR2 FYNNEI, per germline. The CDR3 loop spans 15 amino acids. V lost 2 bases, J lost 5 bases, and 10 bases lay in between. CDR3 bases: TGTGCCAGCAGTGAACGACAGGCGGATAATTCACCCCTCCACTTT. Its translation: CASSERQADNSPLHF.

J is TRBJ2-2 and V is TRBV6-6; maybe TRBD2 (6 bases). Germline CDR1 reads MNHNY; CDR2 reads SVGAGI (reference sequence). The CDR3 runs 13 residues. V gave up 4 bases and J gave up 7 bases, with 10 bases separating them. The CDR3 DNA is TGTGCCAGCAGTTTACTCGGGGGCGGGGAGCTGTTTTTT. Translated: CASSLLGGGELFF.

The table lists this clone with a few counts. This chain connects TRBV6-5 to TRBJ2-3, with no clear D. Germline V CDR1 and CDR2: MNHEY, SVGAGI. There are 14 residues in the CDR3. V dropped 6 bases and J dropped 0 bases, with 10 bases sitting between them. CDR3 in DNA: TGTGCCAGCAGACAGACCCTTAGCACAGATACGCAGTATTTT. Translated, it gives CASRQTLSTDTQYF.

V gene TRBV5-4 combines with J gene TRBJ1-2, with 8 bases that match TRBD1. Germline values: CDR1 SGHNT, CDR2 YYREEE (reference sequence). V lost 5 bases and J lost 8; bases outside the gene matches: 11. There are 14 residues in the CDR3. In DNA, the CDR3 is TGTGCCAGCAGGGGGGTAGACAGGGGCTTGGGCTACACCTTC. Protein product: CASRGVDRGLGYTF.

This rearrangement joins TRBV3-1 (or the pseudogene TRBV3-2) to TRBJ2-3; no clear D. Germline CDR1 is LGHDT and CDR2 is YNNKEL (reference sequence). CDR3 length equals 15 residues. The ends were cut back, 4 bases at V and 3 bases at J, with 14 bases in the middle. Here the CDR3 DNA reads TGTGCCAGCAGCCCCATGGTGTCTACTACAGATACGCAGTATTTT. Translated, it gives CASSPMVSTTDTQYF.